A single sample is the source of the 4 T cell receptor beta chains below, sequenced in a study of cytomegalovirus exposure and HLA in healthy donors. Primers: 60 Vbeta forward and 13 Jbeta reverse. Repertoires were generated with immunoSEQ multiplex PCR, while TCRdb's copy carries only in-frame clones and drops some. The profile shows 100,000 to 150,000 clones, around 81% of them singletons. Sequenced material: PBMCs. These TCRs come from a female donor in good health and CMV-seronegative.

This chain joins TRBV29-1 and TRBJ2-7, with unresolved D. Germline assignment: CDR1 SQVTM and CDR2 ANQGSEA. The CDR3 has 11 amino acids. Trimming took 5 bases from V and 3 from J, leaving 8 bases between them. For the CDR3, the DNA is TGCAGCGTTTCAATAGACTACGAGCAGTACTTC. Translated, it gives CSVSIDYEQYF.

J is TRBJ2-1 and V is TRBV30; 7 bases are shared with TRBD1. The J segment lost 13 bases and the V segment lost 2 bases, leaving 8 bases of the junction unmatched. The CDR3 spans 12 residues. Germline loops: CDR1 GTSNPN, CDR2 SVGIG (reference sequence). In nucleotides, the CDR3 is TGTGCCTGGAGTTCCCGAGGGACAGAACAGTTCTTC. It is translated as CAWSSRGTEQFF.

This clone was counted once. The CDR3 spells CASSPKRERLQPQHF. The CDR3 DNA reads as TGTGCCAGCAGCCCAAAGAGGGAGCGCCTTCAGCCCCAGCATTTT. This chain links TRBV7-3 with TRBJ1-5; D gene unclear. The V gene lost 5 bases and the J gene lost 6 bases, with 17 bases spanning the gap. The germline V gene has CDR1 SGHTA and CDR2 FQGTGA. This CDR3 comprises 15 residues.

The chain links TRBV11-2 to TRBJ1-2; D is uncertain. Germline V gene lookup returns CDR1 SGHAT and CDR2 FQNNGV. The V and J ends lost 5 bases and 4 bases respectively, with 20 bases between them. The CDR3 extends over 16 amino acids. The CDR3 DNA reads as TGTGCCAGCAGCCGAGAGGCAGGCGGGTCCCCCTATGGCTACACCTTC. Its translation is CASSREAGGSPYGYTF.